A selection of T cell receptor beta chains follows, all from one sample in a study of shared clonotypes between healthy human individuals. Measured with immunoSEQ multiplex PCR; TCRdb has only the in-frame clones, and not every one. This sample yields about 1 million clones, of which about 75% are seen a single time; 1.4% to 1.5% belongs to the top ten. Material for sequencing was memory CD4+ T cells sorted from blood. Source of these receptors: a man younger than 35 in good health. The CDR3 runs from the conserved cysteine through the conserved F or W. The order of the fields is clone size, J gene, V gene, D gene, CDR3 DNA, CDR3 protein. The D gene is left open where the match is weak. Where a row states a size, it is once, few, many or the class of an expanded clone; other rows omit it.

clone_size: NA; j_call: TRBJ2-1; v_call: TRBV7-9; d_call: TRBD2; cdr3_nt: TGTGCCAGCATGGTGGGGAGGACTAGCGGGAACGATGAGCAGTTCTTC; cdr3_aa: CASMVGRTSGNDEQFF
clone_size: NA; j_call: TRBJ2-3; v_call: TRBV29-1; d_call: NA; cdr3_nt: TGCAGCGTTGGGGGCCGGAGCACAGATACGCAGTATTTT; cdr3_aa: CSVGGRSTDTQYF
clone_size: few; j_call: TRBJ1-6; v_call: TRBV30; d_call: NA; cdr3_nt: TGTGCCTGGAGACAAGTTAATTCACCCCTCCACTTT; cdr3_aa: CAWRQVNSPLHF
clone_size: NA; j_call: TRBJ1-5; v_call: TRBV19; d_call: NA; cdr3_nt: TGTGCCAGTAGGACGGACAGCATCCAGCCCCAGCATTTT; cdr3_aa: CASRTDSIQPQHF
clone_size: few; j_call: TRBJ2-2; v_call: TRBV5-6; d_call: NA; cdr3_nt: TGTGCCAGCAGCCCGGGGCAGCCCACCGGGGAGCTGTTTTTT; cdr3_aa: CASSPGQPTGELFF
clone_size: NA; j_call: TRBJ2-7; v_call: TRBV5-1; d_call: TRBD1; cdr3_nt: TGCGCCAGCACCGTAGGGGGACAGGAGTTTTACGAGCAGTACTTC; cdr3_aa: CASTVGGQEFYEQYF
clone_size: NA; j_call: TRBJ2-7; v_call: TRBV29-1; d_call: NA; cdr3_nt: TGCAGCGTTGTCTCTGCGACTACCTACGAGCAGTACTTC; cdr3_aa: CSVVSATTYEQYF
clone_size: NA; j_call: TRBJ1-6; v_call: TRBV27; d_call: TRBD1; cdr3_nt: TGTGCCAGCAGTAAAATACTGGACAGGCGTAATTCACCCCTCCACTTT; cdr3_aa: CASSKILDRRNSPLHF
clone_size: NA; j_call: TRBJ2-3; v_call: TRBV7-9; d_call: NA; cdr3_nt: TGTGCCAGCAGCAAAGACAGTGCTAGCACAGATACGCAGTATTTT; cdr3_aa: CASSKDSASTDTQYF
clone_size: few; j_call: TRBJ2-5; v_call: TRBV7-8; d_call: TRBD1; cdr3_nt: TGTGCCAGCAGCTTGAGGGGCAGGGGGCCCCCAGAGACCCAGTACTTC; cdr3_aa: CASSLRGRGPPETQYF
clone_size: NA; j_call: TRBJ2-5; v_call: TRBV28; d_call: TRBD2; cdr3_nt: TGTGCCAGCAGGAACGGGGGGGCCCGGGAGACCCAGTACTTC; cdr3_aa: CASRNGGARETQYF
clone_size: NA; j_call: TRBJ2-7; v_call: TRBV6-1; d_call: NA; cdr3_nt: TGTGCCAGCAGTGAAGGGGGCGGGTTTCAGTACTTC; cdr3_aa: CASSEGGGFQYF
clone_size: NA; j_call: TRBJ2-7; v_call: TRBV6-5; d_call: TRBD2; cdr3_nt: TGTGCCAGCAGGTTATGGCTAGCGGGGGGCTACGAGCAGTACTTC; cdr3_aa: CASRLWLAGGYEQYF
clone_size: NA; j_call: TRBJ2-7; v_call: TRBV11-2; d_call: TRBD1; cdr3_nt: TGTGCCAGCAGCTCCCTGTCCAGGGGGCTTGCCATAGAGCAGTACTTC; cdr3_aa: CASSSLSRGLAIEQYF
clone_size: NA; j_call: TRBJ2-3; v_call: TRBV5-1; d_call: NA; cdr3_nt: TGCGCCAGCAGCGACGGGACTCCAAGAGGGGATACGCAGTATTTT; cdr3_aa: CASSDGTPRGDTQYF
clone_size: NA; j_call: TRBJ2-4; v_call: TRBV5-6; d_call: NA; cdr3_nt: TGTGCCAGCAGCTTTTCTGGTTCCAAAAACATTCAGTACTTC; cdr3_aa: CASSFSGSKNIQYF
clone_size: NA; j_call: TRBJ2-2; v_call: TRBV6-1; d_call: TRBD2; cdr3_nt: TGTGCCAGCACTCGCGGGGGGCGCACCGGGGAGCTGTTTTTT; cdr3_aa: CASTRGGRTGELFF
clone_size: NA; j_call: TRBJ2-5; v_call: TRBV11-1; d_call: TRBD1; cdr3_nt: TGTGCCAGCAGCCCCGACAGGGTGGTTGGGACCCAGTACTTC; cdr3_aa: CASSPDRVVGTQYF
clone_size: NA; j_call: TRBJ2-7; v_call: TRBV5-1; d_call: NA; cdr3_nt: TGCGCCAGCAGCCTGGGGGAGCTGGGGGAGCAGTACTTC; cdr3_aa: CASSLGELGEQYF
clone_size: NA; j_call: TRBJ2-3; v_call: TRBV10-3; d_call: NA; cdr3_nt: TGTGCCATCAGTGGTAGCGGGACAGTAGATACGCAGTATTTT; cdr3_aa: CAISGSGTVDTQYF
clone_size: NA; j_call: TRBJ2-6; v_call: TRBV15; d_call: NA; cdr3_nt: TGTGCCACCAGCAGATTCTCTCTCTCTGGGGCCAACGTCCTGACTTTC; cdr3_aa: CATSRFSLSGANVLTF
clone_size: NA; j_call: TRBJ2-7; v_call: TRBV7-9; d_call: NA; cdr3_nt: TGTGCCAGCAGCCGAACGGGGGGCCCAGGCGAGCAGTACTTC; cdr3_aa: CASSRTGGPGEQYF
clone_size: NA; j_call: TRBJ1-5; v_call: TRBV29-1; d_call: TRBD1; cdr3_nt: TGCAGCGTTAAACACGGGACAGGGGGTACTCAGCCCCAGCATTTT; cdr3_aa: CSVKHGTGGTQPQHF
clone_size: NA; j_call: TRBJ2-5; v_call: TRBV30; d_call: NA; cdr3_nt: TGTGCCTGGAGTGTAAACCTGGCGGGCGCCCAGTACTTC; cdr3_aa: CAWSVNLAGAQYF
clone_size: NA; j_call: TRBJ2-3; v_call: TRBV7-2; d_call: TRBD2; cdr3_nt: TGTGCCAGCAGCATGTATCCTAGCGGGAGGGCCCAAGATACGCAGTATTTT; cdr3_aa: CASSMYPSGRAQDTQYF